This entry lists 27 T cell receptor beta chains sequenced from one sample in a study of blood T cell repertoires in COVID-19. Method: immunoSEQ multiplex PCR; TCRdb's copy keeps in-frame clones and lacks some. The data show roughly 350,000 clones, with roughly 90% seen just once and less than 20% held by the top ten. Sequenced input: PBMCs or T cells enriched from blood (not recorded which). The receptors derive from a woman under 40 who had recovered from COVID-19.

The CDR3 sequence: CASSQDYAGGPHEQYF. CDR3 DNA: TGTGCCAGCAGCCAAGATTACGCGGGAGGGCCCCACGAGCAGTACTTC. The V and J genes are TRBV3-1 (or the pseudogene TRBV3-2) and TRBJ2-7; 9 bases are shared with TRBD2. This CDR3 contains 16 residues. With V trimmed by 0 bases and J by 5 bases, 8 bases remained unmatched. Germline CDR1 is LGHDT and CDR2 is YNNKEL (reference sequence).

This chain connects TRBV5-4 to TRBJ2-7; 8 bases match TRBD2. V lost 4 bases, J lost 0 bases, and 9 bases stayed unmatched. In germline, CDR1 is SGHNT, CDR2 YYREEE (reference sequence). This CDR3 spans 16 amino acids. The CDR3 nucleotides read TGTGCCAGCAGCCTGGACCTAGGGACTAGCTCCTACGAGCAGTACTTC. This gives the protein CASSLDLGTSSYEQYF.

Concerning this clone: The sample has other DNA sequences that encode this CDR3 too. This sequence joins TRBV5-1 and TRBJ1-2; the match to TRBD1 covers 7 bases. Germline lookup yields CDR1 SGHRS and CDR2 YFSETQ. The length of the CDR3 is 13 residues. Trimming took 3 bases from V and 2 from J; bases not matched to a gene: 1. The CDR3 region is CASSSTGNYGYTF. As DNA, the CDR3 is TGCGCCAGCAGCTCGACAGGGAACTATGGCTACACCTTC.

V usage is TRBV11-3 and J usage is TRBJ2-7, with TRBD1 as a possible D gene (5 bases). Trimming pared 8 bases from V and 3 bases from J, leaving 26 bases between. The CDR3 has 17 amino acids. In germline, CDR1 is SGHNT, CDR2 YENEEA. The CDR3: CASSPGHGLNTDYEQYF. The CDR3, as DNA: TGTGCCAGCTCCCCTGGACACGGTCTTAACACGGACTACGAGCAGTACTTC.

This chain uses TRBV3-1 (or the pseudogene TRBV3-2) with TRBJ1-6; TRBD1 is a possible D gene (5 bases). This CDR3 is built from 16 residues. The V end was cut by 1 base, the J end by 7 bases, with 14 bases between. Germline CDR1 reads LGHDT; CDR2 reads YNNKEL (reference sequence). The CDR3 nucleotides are TGTGCCAGCAGCCAAGGACAGCTAGGAATAAATTCACCCCTCCACTTT. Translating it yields CASSQGQLGINSPLHF.

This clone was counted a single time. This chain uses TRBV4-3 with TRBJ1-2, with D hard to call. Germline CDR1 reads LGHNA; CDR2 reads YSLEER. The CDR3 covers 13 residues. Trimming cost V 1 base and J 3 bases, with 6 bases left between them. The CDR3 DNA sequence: TGCGCCAGCAGCCAAGGGGCAGACTATGGCTACACCTTC. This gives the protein CASSQGADYGYTF.

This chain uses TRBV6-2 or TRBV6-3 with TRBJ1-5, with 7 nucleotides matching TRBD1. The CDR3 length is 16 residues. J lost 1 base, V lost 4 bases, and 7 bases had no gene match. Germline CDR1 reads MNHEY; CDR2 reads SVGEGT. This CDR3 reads CASSSTGMLSNQPQHF. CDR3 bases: TGTGCCAGCAGTTCGACAGGGATGTTGAGCAATCAGCCCCAGCATTTT.

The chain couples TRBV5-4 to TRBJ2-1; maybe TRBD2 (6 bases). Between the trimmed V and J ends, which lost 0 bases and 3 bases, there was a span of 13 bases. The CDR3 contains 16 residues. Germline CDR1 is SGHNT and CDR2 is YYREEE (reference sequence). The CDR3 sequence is CASSLGGDLNYNEQFF. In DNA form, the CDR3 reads TGTGCCAGCAGCTTGGGGGGGGACCTAAACTACAATGAGCAGTTCTTC.

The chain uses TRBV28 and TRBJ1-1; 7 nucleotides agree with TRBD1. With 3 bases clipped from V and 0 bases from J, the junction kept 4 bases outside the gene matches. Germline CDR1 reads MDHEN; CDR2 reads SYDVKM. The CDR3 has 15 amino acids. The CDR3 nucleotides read TGTGCCAGCAGTTTCTCGGGACAGCTGAACACTGAAGCTTTCTTT. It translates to CASSFSGQLNTEAFF. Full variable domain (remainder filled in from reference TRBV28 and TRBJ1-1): DVKVTQSSRYLVKRTGEKVFLECVQDMDHENMFWYRQDPGLGLRLIYFSYDVKMKEKGDIPEGYSVSREKKERFSLILESASTNQTSMYLCASSFSGQLNTEAFFGQGTRLTVV.

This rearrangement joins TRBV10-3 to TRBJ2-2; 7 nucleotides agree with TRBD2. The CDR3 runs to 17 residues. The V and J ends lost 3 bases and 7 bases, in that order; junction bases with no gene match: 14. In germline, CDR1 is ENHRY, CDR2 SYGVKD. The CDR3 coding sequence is TGTGCCATCAGTGACATCCGGGACTATCCTAGTAGCGGGGAGCTGTTTTTT. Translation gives CAISDIRDYPSSGELFF.

As DNA, the CDR3 is TGTGCCAGCAGCCCAAGAAGGCGGGGCGATACGCAGTATTTT. Translation: CASSPRRRGDTQYF. The chain carries TRBV7-9 and TRBJ2-3; possibly TRBD2 for D (6 bases). The CDR3 has 14 residues. V was clipped by 5 bases and J by 6 bases, with 15 bases between them. CDR1 and CDR2 from the germline V gene are SEHNR and FQNEAQ (reference sequence).

The CDR3 bases are TGTGCCAGCAGCCAGGACAGGACGTATAATTCACCCCTCCACTTT. Amino acids: CASSQDRTYNSPLHF. The V and J genes are TRBV4-2 and TRBJ1-6; 7 bases agree with TRBD1. Trimming cost V 3 bases and J 4 bases; bases outside gene matches: 3. The CDR3 is made up of 15 amino acids. Germline CDR1 reads LGHNA; CDR2 reads YNFKEQ.

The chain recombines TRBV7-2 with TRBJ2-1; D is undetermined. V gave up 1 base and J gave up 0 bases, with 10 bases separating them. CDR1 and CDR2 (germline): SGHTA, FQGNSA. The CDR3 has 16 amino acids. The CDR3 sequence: CASSLEPGRSYNEQFF. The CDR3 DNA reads TGTGCCAGCAGCTTAGAGCCTGGTCGCTCCTACAATGAGCAGTTCTTC.

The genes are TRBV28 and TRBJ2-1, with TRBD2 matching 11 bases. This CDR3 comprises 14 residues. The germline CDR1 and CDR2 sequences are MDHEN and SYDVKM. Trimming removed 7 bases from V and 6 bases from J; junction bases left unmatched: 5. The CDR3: CASIAGTSGNEQFF. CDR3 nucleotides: TGTGCCAGCATCGCCGGGACTAGCGGCAATGAGCAGTTCTTC.

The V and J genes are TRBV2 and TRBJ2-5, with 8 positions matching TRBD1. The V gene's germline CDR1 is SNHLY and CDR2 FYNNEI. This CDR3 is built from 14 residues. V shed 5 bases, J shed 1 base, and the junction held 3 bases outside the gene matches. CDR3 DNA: TGTGCCAGCAGTACGGGACAGGTCCAAGAGACCCAGTACTTC. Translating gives CASSTGQVQETQYF.

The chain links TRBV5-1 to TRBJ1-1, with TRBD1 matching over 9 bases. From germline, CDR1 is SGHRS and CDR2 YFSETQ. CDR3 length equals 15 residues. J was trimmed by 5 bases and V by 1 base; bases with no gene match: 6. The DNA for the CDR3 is TGCGCCAGCAGCTTGTACACAGGGGGCGGGACTGAAGCTTTCTTT. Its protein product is CASSLYTGGGTEAFF.

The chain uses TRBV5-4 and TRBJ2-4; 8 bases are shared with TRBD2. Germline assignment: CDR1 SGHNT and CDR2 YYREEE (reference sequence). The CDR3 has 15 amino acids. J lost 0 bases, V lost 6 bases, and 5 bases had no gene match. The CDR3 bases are TGTGCCAGCACCGGGGGGGCTTCAGCCAAAAACATTCAGTACTTC. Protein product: CASTGGASAKNIQYF.

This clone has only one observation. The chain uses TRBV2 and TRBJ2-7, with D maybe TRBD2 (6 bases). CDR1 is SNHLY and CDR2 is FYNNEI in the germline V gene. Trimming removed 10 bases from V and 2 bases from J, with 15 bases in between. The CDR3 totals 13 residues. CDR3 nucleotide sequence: TGTGCCACAAGAACTAGCCCGACCTACGAGCAGTACTTC. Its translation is CATRTSPTYEQYF.

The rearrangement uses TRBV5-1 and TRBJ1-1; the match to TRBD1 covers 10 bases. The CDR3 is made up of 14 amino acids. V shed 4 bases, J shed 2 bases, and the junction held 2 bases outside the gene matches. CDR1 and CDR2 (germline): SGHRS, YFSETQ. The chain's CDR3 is CASSRTGGNTEAFF. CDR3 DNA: TGCGCCAGCAGCCGGACAGGGGGAAACACTGAAGCTTTCTTT. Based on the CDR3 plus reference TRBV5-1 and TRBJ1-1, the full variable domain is KAGVTQTPRYLIKTRGQQVTLSCSPISGHRSVSWYQQTPGQGLQFLFEYFSETQRNKGNFPGRFSGRQFSNSRSEMNVSTLELGDSALYLCASSRTGGNTEAFFGQGTRLTVV.

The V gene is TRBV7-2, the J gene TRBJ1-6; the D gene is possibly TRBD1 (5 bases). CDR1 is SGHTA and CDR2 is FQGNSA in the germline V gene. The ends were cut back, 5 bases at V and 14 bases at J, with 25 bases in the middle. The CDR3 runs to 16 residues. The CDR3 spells CASSPLARGQGSTLHF. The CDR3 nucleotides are TGTGCCAGCAGCCCATTAGCGCGGGGCCAGGGTTCCACCCTCCACTTT.

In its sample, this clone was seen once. This CDR3 reads CASSLTAGNEKLFF. For the CDR3, the DNA is TGTGCCAGCAGCTTAACGGCAGGGAATGAAAAACTGTTTTTT. This sequence joins TRBV5-4 and TRBJ1-4; possibly TRBD1 for D (5 bases). The germline gives CDR1 SGHNT, CDR2 YYREEE (reference sequence). The CDR3 extends over 14 amino acids. The germline V and J ends were trimmed by 2 bases and 5 bases, with 10 bases remaining between them. Looking up the rest from reference TRBV5-4 and TRBJ1-4 gives the full variable domain: ETGVTQSPTHLIKTRGQQVTLRCSSQSGHNTVSWYQQALGQGPQFIFQYYREEENGRGNFPPRFSGLQFPNYSSELNVNALELDDSALYLCASSLTAGNEKLFFGSGTQLSVL.

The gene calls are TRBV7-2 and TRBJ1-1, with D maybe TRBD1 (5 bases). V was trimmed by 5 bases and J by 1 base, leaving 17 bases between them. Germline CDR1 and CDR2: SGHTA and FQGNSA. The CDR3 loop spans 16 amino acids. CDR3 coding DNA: TGTGCCAGCAGCCGGAAGTTCGGGGGAACGAACACTGAAGCTTTCTTT. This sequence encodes CASSRKFGGTNTEAFF.

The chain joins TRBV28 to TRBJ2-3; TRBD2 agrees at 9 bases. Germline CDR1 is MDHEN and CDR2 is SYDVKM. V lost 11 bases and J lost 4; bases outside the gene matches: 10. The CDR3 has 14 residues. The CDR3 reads CASNGAGGADTQYF. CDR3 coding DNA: TGTGCCTCCAATGGGGCGGGAGGGGCAGATACGCAGTATTTT.

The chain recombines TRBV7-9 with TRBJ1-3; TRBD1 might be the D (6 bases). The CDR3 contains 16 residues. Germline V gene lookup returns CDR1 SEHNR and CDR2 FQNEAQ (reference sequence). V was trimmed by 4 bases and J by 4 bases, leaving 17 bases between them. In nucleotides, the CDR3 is TGTGCCAGCAGCTCCACAGGGAACTCGCTCGGAAACACCATATATTTT. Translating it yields CASSSTGNSLGNTIYF.

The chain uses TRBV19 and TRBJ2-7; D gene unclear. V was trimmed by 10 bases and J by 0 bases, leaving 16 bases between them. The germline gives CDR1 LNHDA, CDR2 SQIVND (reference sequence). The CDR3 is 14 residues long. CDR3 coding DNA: TGTGCCACCACGCAGAACCCCAGCTCCTACGAGCAGTACTTC. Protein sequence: CATTQNPSSYEQYF.

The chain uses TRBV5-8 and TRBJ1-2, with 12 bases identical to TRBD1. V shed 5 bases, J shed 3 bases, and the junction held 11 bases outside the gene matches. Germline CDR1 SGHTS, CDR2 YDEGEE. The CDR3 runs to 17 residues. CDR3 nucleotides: TGTGCCAGCAGTCAGCGACCCGGGACAGGGGGCGACTATGGCTACACCTTC. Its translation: CASSQRPGTGGDYGYTF.

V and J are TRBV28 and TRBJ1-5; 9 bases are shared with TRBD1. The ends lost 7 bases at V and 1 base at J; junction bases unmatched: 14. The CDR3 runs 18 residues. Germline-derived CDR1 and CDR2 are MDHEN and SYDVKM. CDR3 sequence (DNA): TGTGCCAGCATCTCTGCCGGGACAGGGCTTTGGAGCAATCAGCCCCAGCATTTT. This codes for CASISAGTGLWSNQPQHF.